This T cell receptor (beta chain) was identified during a study of T cell repertoires in cytomegalovirus infection. Study summary: Based on public TCR beta signatures, there were indications of CMV infection and of a matching HLA type. The study's findings and limits: CMV carriers with the relevant HLA were identified by cumulative public TCR beta family frequency. HLA-C-restricted TCR beta clonotypes specific for CMV led the ex vivo response.

The CDR3 length is 16 residues. Germline-derived CDR1 and CDR2 are MNHNS and SASEGT. After removal of 6 bases from V and 0 bases from J, the junction contained 11 bases not matched to a gene. TCRdb re-called the reads through MiXCR, storing one row per CDR3 protein. The data contain approximately 250,000 distinct CDR3 sequences, roughly 12% of them singletons. This clonotype was observed many times. Antigen specificity is unknown. The clonotype originates from a human donor in good health (CMV status not recorded). Some clones in this sample may be carry-over from other donors' samples. The sample consisted of PBMCs. The gene calls are TRBV6-1 and TRBJ2-7, with 7 bases matching TRBD1. CDR3 in DNA: TGTGCCAGCAGAAAAGACCGACAGGGACCCTCCTACGAGCAGTACTTC. Translating it yields CASRKDRQGPSYEQYF.